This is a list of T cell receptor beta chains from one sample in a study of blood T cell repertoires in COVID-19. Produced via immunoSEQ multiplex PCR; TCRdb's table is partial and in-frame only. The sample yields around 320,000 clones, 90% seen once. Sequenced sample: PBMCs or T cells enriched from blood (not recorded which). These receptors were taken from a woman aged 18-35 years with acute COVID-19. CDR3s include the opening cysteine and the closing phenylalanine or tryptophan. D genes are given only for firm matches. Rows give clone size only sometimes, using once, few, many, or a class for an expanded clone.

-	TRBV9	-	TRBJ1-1	CASSSKAGWTEAFF	TGTGCCAGCAGCTCAAAAGCAGGGTGGACTGAAGCTTTCTTT
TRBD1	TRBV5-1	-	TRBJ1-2	CASRPGTGGNYGYTF	TGCGCCAGCAGGCCAGGGACAGGGGGTAACTATGGCTACACCTTC
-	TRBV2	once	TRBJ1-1	CASSQEGRNTEAFF	TGTGCCAGCAGCCAAGAGGGCAGAAACACTGAAGCTTTCTTT
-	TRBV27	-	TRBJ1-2	CASSYSYQGLGGYTF	TGTGCCAGCAGTTATTCTTATCAGGGGCTCGGTGGCTACACCTTC
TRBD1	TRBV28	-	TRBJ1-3	CASSFNLGQGNTIYF	TGTGCCAGCAGTTTTAACCTGGGACAGGGAAACACCATATATTTT
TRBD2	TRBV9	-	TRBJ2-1	CASSAGRESEQFF	TGTGCCAGCAGCGCTGGGAGGGAGTCCGAGCAGTTCTTC
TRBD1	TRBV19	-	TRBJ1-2	CASSRPGQGSGYTF	TGTGCCAGTAGCCGACCGGGACAGGGGAGCGGCTACACCTTC
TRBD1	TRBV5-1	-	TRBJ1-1	CASTSYRGNTEAFF	TGCGCCAGCACGTCCTACAGGGGTAACACTGAAGCTTTCTTT
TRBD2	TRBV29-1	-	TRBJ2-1	CSGLTSGKYNEQFF	TGCAGCGGATTAACTAGCGGGAAATACAATGAGCAGTTCTTC
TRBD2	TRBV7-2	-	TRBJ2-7	CASSSPETSGRYEQYF	TGTGCCAGCAGCTCCCCTGAGACTAGCGGGAGGTACGAGCAGTACTTC
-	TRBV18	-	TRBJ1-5	CASSPQSGRDQPQHF	TGTGCCAGCTCACCACAGTCTGGTCGGGATCAGCCCCAGCATTTT
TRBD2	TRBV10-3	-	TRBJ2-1	CAIRADGLADSYNEQFF	TGTGCCATCAGGGCAGATGGACTAGCTGATTCCTACAATGAGCAGTTCTTC
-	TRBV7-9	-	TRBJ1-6	CASSLDGRGNRSPLHF	TGTGCCAGCAGCTTAGATGGCAGGGGAAATCGTTCACCCCTCCACTTT
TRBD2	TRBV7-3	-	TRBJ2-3	CASSLKAGVGSDTQYF	TGTGCCAGCAGCTTAAAAGCGGGAGTGGGGTCAGATACGCAGTATTTT
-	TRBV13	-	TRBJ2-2	CASSYSTQTVTGELFF	TGTGCCAGCAGCTACTCTACTCAGACTGTCACCGGGGAGCTGTTTTTT
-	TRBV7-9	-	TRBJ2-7	CASSAKRPTGPMGEQYF	TGTGCCAGCAGCGCTAAACGACCTACAGGGCCGATGGGCGAGCAGTACTTC
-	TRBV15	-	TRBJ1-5	CATSRERGQPQHF	TGTGCCACCAGCAGAGAGCGAGGGCAGCCCCAGCATTTT
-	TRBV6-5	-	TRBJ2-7	CASSRGKGRPYEQYF	TGTGCCAGCAGTAGGGGGAAGGGACGGCCGTACGAGCAGTACTTC
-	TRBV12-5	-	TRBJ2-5	CASGLVAAGVGETQYF	TGTGCTAGTGGTTTGGTAGCAGCAGGGGTGGGAGAGACCCAGTACTTC
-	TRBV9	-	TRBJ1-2	CASSVDRTNYGYTF	TGTGCCAGCAGCGTAGACAGAACTAACTATGGCTACACCTTC
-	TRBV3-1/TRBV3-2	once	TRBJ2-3	CASSQDRADTQYF	TGTGCCAGCAGCCAAGACAGGGCAGATACGCAGTATTTT
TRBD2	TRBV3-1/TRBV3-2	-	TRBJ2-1	CASSPRLAGAPQFF	TGTGCCAGCAGCCCCCGACTAGCGGGAGCCCCGCAGTTCTTC
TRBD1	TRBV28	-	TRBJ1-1	CASRPQGARSVAFF	TGTGCCAGCAGGCCTCAGGGGGCCCGAAGTGTGGCTTTCTTT
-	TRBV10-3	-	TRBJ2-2	CAIRATGSSFDTGELFF	TGTGCCATCAGGGCCACCGGGTCTAGCTTCGACACCGGGGAGCTGTTTTTT
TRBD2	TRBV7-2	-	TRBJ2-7	CASSPKPAGLAGSYEQYF	TGTGCCAGCAGCCCAAAGCCGGCTGGTCTAGCGGGTAGCTACGAGCAGTACTTC
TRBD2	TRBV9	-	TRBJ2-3	CASSVEPSGNTDTQYF	TGTGCCAGCAGCGTAGAACCTAGCGGAAACACAGATACGCAGTATTTT
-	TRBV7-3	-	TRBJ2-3	CASSPTPGKTDTQYF	TGTGCCAGCAGCCCCACCCCGGGGAAAACAGATACGCAGTATTTT
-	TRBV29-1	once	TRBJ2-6	CSVDAGSGANVLTF	TGCAGCGTTGACGCGGGCTCTGGGGCCAACGTCCTGACTTTC
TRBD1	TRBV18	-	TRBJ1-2	CASSRIMVGQGARNYGYTF	TGTGCCAGCTCCAGAATTATGGTCGGACAGGGGGCGAGGAACTATGGCTACACCTTC
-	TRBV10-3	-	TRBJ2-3	CAISEQGGGTDTQYF	TGTGCCATCAGTGAACAGGGTGGGGGCACAGATACGCAGTATTTT
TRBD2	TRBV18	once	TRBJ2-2	CASSQTSGNTGELFF	TGTGCCAGCTCCCAGACTAGCGGGAACACCGGGGAGCTGTTTTTT
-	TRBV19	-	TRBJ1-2	CASTPGALPERGYTF	TGTGCCAGTACCCCTGGGGCCCTCCCTGAGAGGGGCTACACCTTC
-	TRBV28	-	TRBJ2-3	CASTRGSTDTQYF	TGTGCCAGCACCCGCGGGAGCACAGATACGCAGTATTTT
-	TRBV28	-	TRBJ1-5	CASSLPPNQPQHF	TGTGCCAGCAGTTTACCCCCTAATCAGCCCCAGCATTTT
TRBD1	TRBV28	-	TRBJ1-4	CASSLFGLWDSESTNEKLFF	TGTGCCAGCAGCCTTTTCGGTCTATGGGACAGTGAGTCAACTAATGAAAAACTGTTTTTT
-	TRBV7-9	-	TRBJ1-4	CASSPIQGSGKLFF	TGTGCCAGCAGCCCTATCCAGGGTAGCGGAAAACTGTTTTTT
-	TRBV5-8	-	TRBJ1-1	CASSLGGSNTEAFF	TGTGCCAGCAGCTTAGGGGGTTCTAACACTGAAGCTTTCTTT
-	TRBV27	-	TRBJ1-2	CASSLRGGAGYGYTF	TGTGCCAGCAGTTTAAGGGGGGGCGCCGGCTATGGCTACACCTTC
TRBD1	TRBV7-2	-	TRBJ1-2	CASSPGTGYGYTF	TGTGCCAGCAGCCCAGGGACAGGGTATGGCTACACCTTC
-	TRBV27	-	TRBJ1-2	CASGPPANYGYTF	TGTGCCAGCGGGCCGCCAGCAAACTATGGCTACACCTTC
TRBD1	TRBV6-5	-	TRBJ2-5	CASSYAIVPGGETQYF	TGTGCCAGCAGTTACGCAATCGTACCAGGGGGAGAGACCCAGTACTTC
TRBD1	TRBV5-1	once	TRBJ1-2	CARLGQGRGYTF	TGCGCCAGGTTAGGACAGGGAAGAGGCTACACCTTC
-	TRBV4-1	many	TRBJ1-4	CASSPGGAWGEKLFF	TGCGCCAGCAGCCCCGGGGGTGCCTGGGGGGAAAAACTGTTTTTT
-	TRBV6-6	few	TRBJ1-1	CASSYSGRGAFF	TGTGCCAGCAGTTACTCTGGGCGGGGGGCTTTCTTT
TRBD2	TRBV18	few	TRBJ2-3	CASSPPGLADTQYF	TGTGCCAGCTCACCCCCCGGACTAGCAGATACGCAGTATTTT
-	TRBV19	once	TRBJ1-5	CASSIETAAHQPQHF	TGTGCCAGTAGTATAGAAACGGCAGCGCATCAGCCCCAGCATTTT
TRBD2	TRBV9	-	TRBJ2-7	CASSVVGSGSFYEQYF	TGTGCCAGCAGCGTAGTAGGTAGCGGGAGTTTTTACGAGCAGTACTTC
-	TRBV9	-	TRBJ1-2	CASSEPNNQGGYGYTF	TGTGCCAGCAGCGAGCCCAACAACCAAGGGGGCTATGGCTACACCTTC
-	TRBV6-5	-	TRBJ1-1	CASSYDRLNTEAFF	TGTGCCAGCAGTTACGACAGGCTGAACACTGAAGCTTTCTTT
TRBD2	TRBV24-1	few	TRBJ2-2	CATSEDRVAGGSGELFF	TGTGCCACCAGTGAAGATCGTGTAGCGGGAGGTTCCGGGGAGCTGTTTTTT
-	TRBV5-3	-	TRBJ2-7	CARSPARDSGMEQYF	TGTGCCAGAAGCCCCGCCCGCGACAGTGGAATGGAGCAGTACTTC
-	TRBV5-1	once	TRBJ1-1	CASSQAPGPQGTEAFF	TGCGCCAGCAGCCAAGCCCCAGGACCCCAGGGGACTGAAGCTTTCTTT
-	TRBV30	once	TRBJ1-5	CAWSAPGSYSNQPQHF	TGTGCCTGGAGTGCGCCGGGATCTTATAGCAATCAGCCCCAGCATTTT
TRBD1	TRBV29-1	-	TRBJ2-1	CSTRTGGLDEQFF	TGCAGCACTAGGACAGGGGGCTTGGATGAGCAGTTCTTC
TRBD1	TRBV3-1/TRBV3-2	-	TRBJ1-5	CASSLAGGRQPQHF	TGTGCCAGCAGCCTTGCAGGGGGCCGTCAGCCCCAGCATTTT
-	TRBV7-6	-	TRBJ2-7	CASGLPGYEQYF	TGTGCCTCGGGACTGCCGGGGTACGAGCAGTACTTC